One and the same sample provided the 12 T cell receptor beta chains below, sequenced in a study of cytomegalovirus exposure and HLA in healthy donors. The PCR made use of 60 Vbeta and 13 Jbeta primers. The table came from immunoSEQ multiplex PCR; TCRdb's copy has only in-frame clones and leaves some out. The sample holds over 120,000 clones, about 75% seen once. The sample consisted of PBMCs. These TCRs come from a man aged 25 to 40 in good health and CMV-seronegative.

The chain joins TRBV5-1 to TRBJ2-1, with 10 positions matching TRBD2. Germline V gene sequence: CDR1 SGHRS, CDR2 YFSETQ. J gave up 6 bases and V 4 bases, and 13 bases lay outside the gene matches. The CDR3 has 17 amino acids. The CDR3 spells CASSRTSGINIGNEQFF. DNA for the CDR3: TGCGCCAGCAGCCGAACTAGCGGGATCAATATCGGCAATGAGCAGTTCTTC.

The V and J genes are TRBV6-5 and TRBJ1-5; D possibly corresponds to TRBD1 (5 bases). This CDR3 region has 13 residues. The germline V gene encodes CDR1 MNHEY and CDR2 SVGAGI. With 7 bases removed from V and 7 bases from J, the gap between germline ends came to 14 bases. As DNA, the CDR3 is TGTGCCAGCATAGGGGAGGGTAGACAGCCCCAGCATTTT. This sequence encodes CASIGEGRQPQHF.

The chain employs TRBV4-1 and TRBJ2-1, with TRBD2 matching 8 bases. There are 15 residues in the CDR3. Per germline, CDR1 MGHRA and CDR2 YSYEKL. The V segment lost 8 bases and the J segment 4 bases; nucleotides outside the gene matches: 10. In DNA form, the CDR3 reads TGCGCCAGCCAAGACTCGGGGGGGGGATACAATGAGCAGTTCTTC. This encodes CASQDSGGGYNEQFF.

A few counts support this clone. This chain uses TRBV9 with TRBJ1-1, with D maybe TRBD1 (5 bases). In germline, CDR1 is SGDLS, CDR2 YYNGEE. Trimming took 3 bases from V and 7 from J, leaving 19 bases between them. This CDR3 is 15 amino acids long. Here the CDR3 reads CASSEGAGGAGEAFF. In DNA, the CDR3 is TGTGCCAGCAGCGAAGGGGCAGGAGGGGCTGGTGAAGCTTTCTTT.

This clone appeared once. The chain has TRBV23-1 and TRBJ1-5; 9 bases are shared with TRBD1. TRBV23-1 is labeled an ORF, and its function is uncertain. The length of the CDR3 is 18 residues. The V gene end was trimmed by 3 bases and the J gene end by 6 bases; junction bases not matched to a gene: 15. DNA for the CDR3: TGCGCCAGCAGTCAGCCGGGACAGGGAGCGGAGAAGTGTCAGCCCCAGCATTTT. It translates to CASSQPGQGAEKCQPQHF.

V and J are TRBV19 and TRBJ2-2, with 8 positions matching TRBD1. This CDR3 is 14 amino acids long. J gave up 6 bases and V 6 bases, and 6 bases lay outside the gene matches. The V gene's germline CDR1 is LNHDA and CDR2 SQIVND (reference sequence). CDR3 nucleotides: TGTGCCAGTAGCAGACAGGGGATGGCCGGGGAGCTGTTTTTT. Protein product: CASSRQGMAGELFF.

For this clone: At one end the junction does not follow the germline gene, possibly because of a read error. This chain links TRBV9 with TRBJ2-6, with D possibly TRBD1 on 5 matching bases. Germline assignment: CDR1 SGDLS and CDR2 YYNGEE. This CDR3 is built from 18 residues. CDR3 residues: CASSADTLIYSGANGLTF. As DNA, the CDR3 is TGTGCCAGCAGCGCGGACACCTTGATTTACTCTGGGGCCAACGGCCTGACTTTC.

This clone was observed once. This chain connects TRBV7-8 to TRBJ1-2; D gene ambiguous. The CDR3 has 13 residues. CDR1 is SGHVS and CDR2 is FQNEAQ in the germline V gene. Trimming took 3 bases from V and 2 from J, leaving 7 bases between them. CDR3 sequence reads: CASSFGGNYGYTF. In DNA form, the CDR3 reads TGTGCCAGCAGCTTTGGAGGGAACTATGGCTACACCTTC.

This clone was recorded a few times. CDR3 sequence: CASGGSRSSYNEQFF. CDR3 in DNA: TGTGCCAGCGGCGGTTCAAGGAGCTCCTACAATGAGCAGTTCTTC. V gene TRBV25-1 combines with J gene TRBJ2-1; D unclear. V shed 8 bases and J shed 0 bases, with 14 bases lying between them. The CDR3 spans 15 residues. Germline V CDR1 and CDR2: MGHDK, SYGVNS. Using reference TRBV25-1 and TRBJ2-1 for the parts outside the CDR3, the full variable domain is EADIYQTPRYLVIGTGKKITLECSQTMGHDKMYWYQQDPGMELHLIHYSYGVNSTEKGDLSSESTVSRIRTEHFPLTLESARPSHTSQYLCASGGSRSSYNEQFFGPGTRLTVL.

The gene calls are TRBV19 and TRBJ2-3; no firm D call. Trimming removed 8 bases at V and 2 bases at J, with 14 bases between. CDR1 LNHDA and CDR2 SQIVND come from the germline V gene (reference sequence). The CDR3 spans 14 residues. This CDR3 reads CASGSAGYTDTQYF. CDR3 nucleotides: TGTGCCAGTGGGTCGGCAGGCTACACAGATACGCAGTATTTT.

This clone was observed a handful of times. In DNA, the CDR3 is TGTGCCAGCAGTTTAAAGAGGGCCTACGTAGGCTACACCTTC. It yields the protein CASSLKRAYVGYTF. This chain links TRBV27 with TRBJ1-2; D uncertain. The CDR3 covers 14 residues. V gave up 2 bases and J gave up 8 bases, with 15 bases separating them. Germline V gene lookup returns CDR1 MNHEY and CDR2 SMNVEV (reference sequence).

This clone was counted a single time. This rearrangement joins TRBV4-1 to TRBJ2-7, with a tentative D call TRBD2 (5 bases). CDR3 size: 15 residues. Trimming pared 0 bases from V and 2 bases from J, leaving 11 bases between. Germline CDR1 MGHRA, CDR2 YSYEKL. For the CDR3, the DNA is TGCGCCAGCAGCCAAGATAACGGGATCGCCTACGAGCAGTACTTC. It translates to CASSQDNGIAYEQYF.